This T cell receptor beta chain was recovered during a study of cytomegalovirus exposure and HLA in healthy donors. The study, taken as a whole, reports: High sensitivity and specificity were reportedly achieved when the classifier diagnosed cytomegalovirus status. Cytomegalovirus-associated TCR beta chains were listed, numbering 164.

The CDR3 loop spans 12 amino acids. Germline lookup yields CDR1 LNHNV and CDR2 YYDKDF (reference sequence). The ends lost 2 bases at V and 14 bases at J; junction bases unmatched: 8. In its sample, this clone was seen a few times. The antigen is undetermined. Assay used: immunoSEQ multiplex PCR; TCRdb lists only in-frame clones, some missing. The sample gives under 130,000 clones, approximately 86% of which show up once; 3% to 4% is in the top ten. The sequence derives from a woman younger than 30 in good health and CMV-seropositive. The chain carries TRBV15 and TRBJ1-2, with 7 bases aligning to TRBD1. Sequencing was done on a sample of PBMCs. CDR3 coding DNA: TGTGCCACCAGCAGATACCGACAGGGTCAAACCTTC. Translation: CATSRYRQGQTF.